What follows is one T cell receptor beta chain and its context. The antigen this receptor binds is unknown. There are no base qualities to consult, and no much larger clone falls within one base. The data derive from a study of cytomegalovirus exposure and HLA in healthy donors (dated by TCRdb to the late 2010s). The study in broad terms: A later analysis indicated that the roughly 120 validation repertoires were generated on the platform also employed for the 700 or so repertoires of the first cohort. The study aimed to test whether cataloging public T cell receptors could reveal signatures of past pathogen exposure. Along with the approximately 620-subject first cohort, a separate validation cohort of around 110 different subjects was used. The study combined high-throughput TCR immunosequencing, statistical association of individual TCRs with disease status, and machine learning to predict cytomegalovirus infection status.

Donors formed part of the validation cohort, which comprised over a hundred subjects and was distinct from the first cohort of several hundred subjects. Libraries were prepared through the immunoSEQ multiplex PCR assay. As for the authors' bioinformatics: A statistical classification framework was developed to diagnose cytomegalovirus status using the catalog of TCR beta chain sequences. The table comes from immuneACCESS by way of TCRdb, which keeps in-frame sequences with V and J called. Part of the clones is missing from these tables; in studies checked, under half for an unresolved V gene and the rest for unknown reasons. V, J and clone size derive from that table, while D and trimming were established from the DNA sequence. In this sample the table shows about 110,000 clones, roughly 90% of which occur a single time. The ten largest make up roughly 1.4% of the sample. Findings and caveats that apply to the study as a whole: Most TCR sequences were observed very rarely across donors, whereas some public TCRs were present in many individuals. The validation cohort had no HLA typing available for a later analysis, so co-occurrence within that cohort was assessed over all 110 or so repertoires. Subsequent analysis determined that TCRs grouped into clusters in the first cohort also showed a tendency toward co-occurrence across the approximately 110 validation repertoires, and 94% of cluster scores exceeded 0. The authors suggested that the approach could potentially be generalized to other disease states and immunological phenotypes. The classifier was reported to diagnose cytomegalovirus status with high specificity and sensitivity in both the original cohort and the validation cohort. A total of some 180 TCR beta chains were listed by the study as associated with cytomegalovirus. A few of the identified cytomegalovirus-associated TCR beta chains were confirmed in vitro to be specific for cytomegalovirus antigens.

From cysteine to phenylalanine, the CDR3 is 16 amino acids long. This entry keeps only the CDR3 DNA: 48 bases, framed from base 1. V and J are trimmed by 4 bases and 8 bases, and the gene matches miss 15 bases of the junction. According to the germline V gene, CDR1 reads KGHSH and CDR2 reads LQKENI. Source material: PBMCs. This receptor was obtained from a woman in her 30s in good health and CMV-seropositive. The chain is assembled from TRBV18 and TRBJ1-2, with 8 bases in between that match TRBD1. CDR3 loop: CASSRPSGTGAIGYTF. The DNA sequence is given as TGTGCCAGCTCACGACCCTCCGGGACAGGAGCAATCGGCTACACCTTC. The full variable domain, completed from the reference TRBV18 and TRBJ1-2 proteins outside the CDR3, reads NAGVMQNPRHLVRRRGQEARLRCSPMKGHSHVYWYRQLPEEGLKFMVYLQKENIIDESGMPKERFSAEFPKEGPSILRIQQVVRGDSAAYFCASSRPSGTGAIGYTFGSGTRLTVV.